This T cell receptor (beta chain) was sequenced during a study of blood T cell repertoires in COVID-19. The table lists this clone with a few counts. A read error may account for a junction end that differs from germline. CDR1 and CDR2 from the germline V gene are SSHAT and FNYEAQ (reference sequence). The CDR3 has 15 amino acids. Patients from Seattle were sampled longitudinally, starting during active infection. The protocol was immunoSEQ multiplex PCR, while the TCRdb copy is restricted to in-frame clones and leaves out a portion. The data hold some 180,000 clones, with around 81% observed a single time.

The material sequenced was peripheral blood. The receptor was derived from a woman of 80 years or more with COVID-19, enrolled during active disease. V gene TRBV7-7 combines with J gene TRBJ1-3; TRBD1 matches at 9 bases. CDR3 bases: TGTGCTAGCAGCCTCGGACAGGGGATGGGAAACACCATATATTTT. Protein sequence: CASSLGQGMGNTIYF. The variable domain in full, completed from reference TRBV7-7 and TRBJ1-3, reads GAGVSQSPRYKVTKRGQDVTLRCDPISSHATLYWYQQALGQGPEFLTYFNYEAQPDKSGLPSDRFSAERPEGSISTLTIQRTEQRDSAMYRCASSLGQGMGNTIYFGEGSWLTVV.